One sample yielded the 16 T cell receptor beta chains listed below, sequenced in a study of control samples from healthy donors and cancer patients. Using immunoSEQ multiplex PCR, the repertoire was profiled, and TCRdb retains in-frame clones only, with some absent. This table has some 120,000 clones, just over 90% appearing once. Sequences were obtained from PBMCs. These receptors originate from a man over 45 with head and neck cancer.

The chain employs TRBV27 and TRBJ1-6; possible D gene TRBD1, 5 bases. The V gene's germline CDR1 is MNHEY and CDR2 SMNVEV (reference sequence). Trimming pared 0 bases from V and 2 bases from J, leaving 8 bases between. The CDR3 is 16 amino acids. CDR3 residues: CASSLSQGPYNSPLHF. The DNA of the CDR3 is TGTGCCAGCAGTTTATCTCAGGGCCCCTATAATTCACCCCTCCACTTT.

CDR3 coding DNA: TGTGCCAGCAGCTTAGGGGCGGGGGGGGCAGATACGCAGTATTTT. It yields the protein CASSLGAGGADTQYF. The chain recombines TRBV7-6 with TRBJ2-3, with 9 bases matching TRBD2. Germline trimming cut 1 base from V and 4 bases from J; bases unmatched to any gene: 3. Germline lookup yields CDR1 SGHVS and CDR2 FNYEAQ. This CDR3 comprises 15 residues.

This chain uses TRBV7-3 with TRBJ1-1; D unclear. The CDR3 covers 15 residues. Deletions cut 1 base from V and 2 bases from J, with 11 bases between. The germline V gene has CDR1 SGHTA and CDR2 FQGTGA. The CDR3 region is CASSLSLNQNTEAFF. For the CDR3, the DNA is TGTGCCAGCAGCTTAAGCCTCAACCAAAACACTGAAGCTTTCTTT.

CDR3 in amino acids: CASSLTGPSTDTQYF. For the CDR3, the DNA is TGCGCCAGCAGCTTAACGGGACCTAGCACAGATACGCAGTATTTT. The chain joins TRBV5-1 to TRBJ2-3; D may correspond to TRBD1 or TRBD2 (5 bases each). Germline-derived CDR1 and CDR2 are SGHRS and YFSETQ. This CDR3 contains 15 residues. The ends were cut back, 2 bases at V and 0 bases at J, with 10 bases in the middle.

The chain uses TRBV5-1 and TRBJ2-7; no reliable D call. Trimming took 0 bases from V and 3 from J, leaving 7 bases between them. The CDR3 runs 13 residues. Germline CDR1 and CDR2: SGHRS and YFSETQ. The CDR3 nucleotides are TGCGCCAGCAGCTTGGGGCAGCGCTACGAGCAGTACTTC. It translates to CASSLGQRYEQYF. The whole variable domain, filled in from reference TRBV5-1 and TRBJ2-7, reads KAGVTQTPRYLIKTRGQQVTLSCSPISGHRSVSWYQQTPGQGLQFLFEYFSETQRNKGNFPGRFSGRQFSNSRSEMNVSTLELGDSALYLCASSLGQRYEQYFGPGTRLTVT.

J is TRBJ2-2 and V is TRBV5-1; no definite D call. CDR1 is SGHRS and CDR2 is YFSETQ in the germline V gene. The CDR3 is 16 amino acids. V shed 3 bases and J shed 0 bases, with 12 bases lying between them. The CDR3, as DNA: TGCGCCAGCAGCTCCGACCGACACCCGAACACCGGGGAGCTGTTTTTT. Translating gives CASSSDRHPNTGELFF.

The J gene is TRBJ2-1, the V gene TRBV28; 7 positions agree with TRBD1. The J segment lost 9 bases and the V segment lost 7 bases, leaving 12 bases of the junction unmatched. Germline V gene data show CDR1 as MDHEN and CDR2 as SYDVKM. The CDR3 is 14 amino acids. In DNA, the CDR3 is TGTGCCAGCACAGTTGACAGGGTTAGGGGTGAGCAGTTCTTC. Protein product: CASTVDRVRGEQFF.

This chain connects TRBV4-2 to TRBJ1-5, with 12 bases fitting TRBD1. Germline assignment: CDR1 LGHNA and CDR2 YNFKEQ. V lost 4 bases to trimming and J lost 7 bases; unmatched junction nucleotides: 17. CDR3 length: 19 amino acids. Written as DNA, the CDR3 is TGTGCCAGCAGCCTTGCATCTGGCGGGGACAGGGGGCGGCGGCAGCCCCAGCATTTT. Translation: CASSLASGGDRGRRQPQHF.

Regarding this clone: This sample also contains other DNA sequences that code for the same CDR3. The chain uses TRBV30 and TRBJ1-1; no clear D. Looked up from germline, CDR1 is GTSNPN and CDR2 is SVGIG (reference sequence). This CDR3 spans 12 amino acids. V lost 0 bases and J lost 1, with 3 bases in between. The CDR3 is CAWSVGNTEAFF. DNA of the CDR3: TGTGCCTGGAGTGTGGGGAACACTGAAGCTTTCTTT.

The V and J genes are TRBV4-2 and TRBJ1-5; D is unresolved. This CDR3 region has 13 residues. V lost 0 bases, J lost 4 bases, and 4 bases lay in between. Germline CDR1 reads LGHNA; CDR2 reads YNFKEQ. The CDR3 nucleotides are TGTGCCAGCAGCCAAGATAGGAATCAGCCCCAGCATTTT. Translating it yields CASSQDRNQPQHF.

The chain uses TRBV7-2 and TRBJ2-2; no firm D call. Trimming shortened V by 1 base and J by 5 bases, and 11 bases separated the two germline ends. In germline, CDR1 is SGHTA, CDR2 FQGNSA. There are 15 residues in the CDR3. In nucleotides, the CDR3 is TGTGCCAGCAGCTTAGAACCTGGTCCTACCGGGGAGCTGTTTTTT. Translation: CASSLEPGPTGELFF.

The V and J genes are TRBV27 and TRBJ2-3, with D tentatively TRBD2 (6 bases). V shed 11 bases and J shed 6 bases, with 18 bases lying between them. This CDR3 spans 13 amino acids. Germline CDR1 MNHEY, CDR2 SMNVEV (reference sequence). CDR3 sequence: CAPPEGLGDTQYF. The CDR3 DNA reads TGTGCCCCCCCGGAGGGCTTGGGCGATACGCAGTATTTT.

The chain recombines TRBV7-9 with TRBJ1-2, with 8 bases matching TRBD1. Germline V gene lookup returns CDR1 SEHNR and CDR2 FQNEAQ (reference sequence). The CDR3 runs to 15 residues. The trim removed 5 bases at V and 7 bases at J, leaving 12 bases unmatched. CDR3 bases: TGTGCCAGCAGCCCGGGAAGCGTCAGGGGGCTTGGCTACACCTTC. Protein product: CASSPGSVRGLGYTF.

The chain uses TRBV18 and TRBJ1-5; D is possibly TRBD1 (5 bases). Germline values: CDR1 KGHSH, CDR2 LQKENI. Trimming stripped 2 bases from V and 0 bases from J, with 8 bases between. This CDR3 has 15 amino acids. The CDR3 reads CASSPARASNQPQHF. CDR3 nucleotide sequence: TGTGCCAGCTCACCAGCCAGGGCTAGCAATCAGCCCCAGCATTTT.

This clone came up a few times. The chain is built from TRBV7-2 and TRBJ2-5, with 9 nucleotides matching TRBD2. Germline loops: CDR1 SGHTA, CDR2 FQGNSA. CDR3 length: 17 residues. With V trimmed by 2 bases and J by 1 base, 8 bases remained unmatched. CDR3 sequence reads: CASSLNPAGGFQETQYF. The CDR3 DNA follows: TGTGCCAGCAGCTTAAACCCGGCGGGGGGGTTCCAAGAGACCCAGTACTTC.

The chain has TRBV30 and TRBJ2-7, with 7 bases fitting TRBD2. The V gene's germline CDR1 is GTSNPN and CDR2 SVGIG (reference sequence). This CDR3 has 14 residues. V gave up 4 bases and J gave up 0 bases; unmatched junction bases: 6. The CDR3 nucleotides read TGTGCCTGGACCCCTGGGGGGGGCTCCTACGAGCAGTACTTC. It specifies CAWTPGGGSYEQYF.